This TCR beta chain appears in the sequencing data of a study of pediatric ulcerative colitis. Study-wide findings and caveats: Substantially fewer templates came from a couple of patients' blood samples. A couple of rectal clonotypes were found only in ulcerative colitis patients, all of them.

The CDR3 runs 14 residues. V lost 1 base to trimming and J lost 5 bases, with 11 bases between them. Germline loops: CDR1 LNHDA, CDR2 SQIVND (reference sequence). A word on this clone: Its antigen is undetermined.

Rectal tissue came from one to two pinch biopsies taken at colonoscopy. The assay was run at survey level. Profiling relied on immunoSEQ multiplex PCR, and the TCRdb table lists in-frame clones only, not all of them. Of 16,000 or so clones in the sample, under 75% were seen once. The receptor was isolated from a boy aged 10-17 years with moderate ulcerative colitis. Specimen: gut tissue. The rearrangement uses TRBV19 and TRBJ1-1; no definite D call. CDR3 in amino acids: CASSIVAAGTEAFF. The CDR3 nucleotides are TGTGCCAGTAGTATAGTAGCGGCGGGAACTGAAGCTTTCTTT.